The entry that follows covers one TCR beta chain sequence. Random hexamers were used to reverse transcribe about 0.45 to 1 ug of RNA. TCRdb used MiXCR to reprocess the immunoSEQ multiplex PCR reads, holding one entry per CDR3 protein. The sample yields 240,000 or so distinct CDR3 sequences, roughly 95% seen once. The CD8+ and CD4+ T cells were isolated magnetically using a negative isolation approach, whereas the TEMRA cells were enriched by FACS. The sample is drawn from a study of CD8 T cells in Susac syndrome. The CDR3 runs 14 residues. Germline V gene sequence: CDR1 GTSNPN, CDR2 SVGIG (reference sequence). V was clipped by 1 base and J by 7 bases, with 13 bases between them.

The chain links TRBV30 to TRBJ2-2; D is undetermined. This clonotype was sampled from a human donor with Susac syndrome. The sample consisted of CD4+ T cells from PBMCs. In nucleotides, the CDR3 is TGTGCCTGGAGTGCGGACGCCGGAAACGGGGAGCTGTTTTTT. Encoded protein: CAWSADAGNGELFF. The full variable domain, its missing parts supplied by reference TRBV30 and TRBJ2-2, is SQTIHQWPATLVQPVGSPLSLECTVEGTSNPNLYWYRQAAGRGLQLLFYSVGIGQISSEVPQNLSASRPQDRQFILSSKKLLLSDSGFYLCAWSADAGNGELFFGEGSRLTVL.